The 19 T cell receptor beta chains reported below all come from one sample, sequenced in a study of T cell responses to AZD1222 COVID-19 vaccine. Clones were read by immunoSEQ multiplex PCR, and TCRdb kept only the in-frame ones, dropping some. The sample includes 120,000 or so clones, approximately 90% of them seen just once. Sequencing was performed on peripheral blood, taken on day 0 of MenACWY control vaccination. The source is an adult in good health.

This sequence joins TRBV3-1 (or the pseudogene TRBV3-2) and TRBJ1-2; D is undetermined. Germline V gene sequence: CDR1 LGHDT, CDR2 YNNKEL (reference sequence). Trimming removed 0 bases from V and 0 bases from J, with 17 bases in between. The CDR3 has 18 amino acids. The chain's CDR3 is CASSQDPSPFAPNYGYTF. As DNA, the CDR3 is TGTGCCAGCAGCCAAGATCCGAGTCCCTTCGCCCCTAACTATGGCTACACCTTC.

This chain joins TRBV2 and TRBJ2-2; no definite D call. The CDR3 sequence is 13 residues long. Germline V lookup: CDR1 SNHLY, CDR2 FYNNEI. Trimming took 7 bases from V and 0 from J, leaving 6 bases between them. As DNA, the CDR3 is TGTGCCAGCAAGACTCCGAACACCGGGGAGCTGTTTTTT. It specifies CASKTPNTGELFF. Filled out from reference TRBV2 and TRBJ2-2, the complete variable domain reads EPEVTQTPSHQVTQMGQEVILRCVPISNHLYFYWYRQILGQKVEFLVSFYNNEISEKSEIFDDQFSVERPDGSNFTLKIRSTKLEDSAMYFCASKTPNTGELFFGEGSRLTVL.

V usage is TRBV4-1 and J usage is TRBJ2-5; D gene uncertain. The CDR3 is 14 amino acids. Between the trimmed V and J ends, which lost 1 base and 4 bases, there was a span of 10 bases. Germline CDR1 MGHRA, CDR2 YSYEKL. The CDR3 DNA sequence: TGCGCCAGCAGCCAAGGGGGTCCCCCAGAGACCCAGTACTTC. Protein product: CASSQGGPPETQYF.

J is TRBJ2-5 and V is TRBV12-5, with 7 bases identical to TRBD1. The trim removed 5 bases at V and 5 bases at J, leaving 8 bases unmatched. This CDR3 region has 14 residues. Germline-derived CDR1 and CDR2 are LGHNT and FRNRAP. Here the CDR3 DNA reads TGTGCTAGTGGTCTTGGACAGGTCGGCGAGACCCAGTACTTC. It encodes CASGLGQVGETQYF.

Comment on this clone: This sample includes further DNA sequences coding for the same CDR3. The chain recombines TRBV7-2 with TRBJ2-1; TRBD2 matches 10 bases. CDR1 and CDR2 from the germline V gene are SGHTA and FQGNSA. The ends lost 1 base at V and 7 bases at J; junction bases unmatched: 7. The CDR3 is made up of 16 amino acids. CDR3 region: CASSLVASGSGNEQFF. For the CDR3, the DNA is TGTGCCAGCAGCTTAGTGGCTAGCGGGAGTGGAAATGAGCAGTTCTTC.

The chain links TRBV6-2 or TRBV6-3 to TRBJ2-3; 10 positions agree with TRBD2. The CDR3 contains 14 residues. V dropped 5 bases and J dropped 4; count of bases not matched to a gene: 3. Germline loops: CDR1 MNHEY, CDR2 SVGEGT. The CDR3 DNA is TGTGCCAGCAGTCTCGGGACTAGCGCAGATACGCAGTATTTT. This codes for CASSLGTSADTQYF.

The rearrangement links TRBV27 to TRBJ2-1; 8 nucleotides agree with TRBD2. Germline loops: CDR1 MNHEY, CDR2 SMNVEV (reference sequence). This CDR3 spans 15 amino acids. V shed 5 bases and J 5 bases; nucleotides not matched to a gene: 8. The CDR3 nucleotides read TGTGCCAGCAGTGCGCCGGGACTAGGCCACAATGAGCAGTTCTTC. Translated, it gives CASSAPGLGHNEQFF.

The chain uses TRBV30 and TRBJ2-1; a weak D match, TRBD2 (5 bases). V dropped 7 bases and J dropped 7 bases, with 17 bases sitting between them. Germline assignment: CDR1 GTSNPN and CDR2 SVGIG (reference sequence). The CDR3 contains 13 residues. The CDR3 sequence: CAFREALSNEQFF. The CDR3 nucleotides read TGTGCCTTCCGGGAAGCGCTCTCTAATGAGCAGTTCTTC.

The chain employs TRBV7-2 and TRBJ2-5; 8 nucleotides agree with TRBD2. The CDR3 loop spans 13 amino acids. Germline CDR1 SGHTA, CDR2 FQGNSA. Trimming removed 8 bases from V and 0 bases from J; junction bases left unmatched: 2. Here the CDR3 DNA reads TGTGCCAGCCGCGGGGGGTACCAAGAGACCCAGTACTTC. Translated, it gives CASRGGYQETQYF.

This chain joins TRBV5-1 and TRBJ1-1, with 7 positions matching TRBD1. This CDR3 region has 14 residues. Germline V gives CDR1 SGHRS, CDR2 YFSETQ. Trimming at V came to 2 bases and at J to 1 base, leaving 2 bases not matched to a gene. The CDR3 coding sequence is TGCGCCAGCAGCTTCACAGGGGAGAACACTGAAGCTTTCTTT. Encoded protein: CASSFTGENTEAFF.

The V call is TRBV12-1, the J call TRBJ2-7; the table gives TRBD1 as D, unverified against the DNA. TRBV12-1 is described as a pseudogene. The CDR3 consists of 20 residues. CDR3 sequence (DNA): TGTGCCAGCAGCTTTGTGGCCCCACCCCTTCCAGGGGGCGACGACTACGAGCAGTACTTC. As protein: CASSFVAPPLPGGDDYEQYF.

The V and J genes are TRBV5-1 and TRBJ1-3; D gene unclear. Germline assignment: CDR1 SGHRS and CDR2 YFSETQ. The CDR3 runs to 14 residues. Trimming pared 4 bases from V and 3 bases from J, leaving 11 bases between. The CDR3 DNA reads TGCGCCAGCAGCGATGATCCGATTGGAAACACCATATATTTT. Translated, it gives CASSDDPIGNTIYF.

This clone showed up just once. This CDR3 is CASSDSGEGRYEQYF. The DNA of the CDR3 is TGTGCCAGCAGCGATTCGGGGGAGGGCCGGTACGAGCAGTACTTC. The V and J genes are TRBV6-5 and TRBJ2-7; 7 bases are shared with TRBD2. Trimming took 6 bases from V and 4 from J; bases not matched to a gene: 12. The CDR3 loop spans 15 amino acids. Germline V gene data show CDR1 as MNHEY and CDR2 as SVGAGI.

This chain joins TRBV5-5 and TRBJ2-1, with 9 bases lining up with TRBD2. The germline CDR1 and CDR2 sequences are SGHKS and YYEKEE (reference sequence). CDR3 length: 18 residues. Trimming removed 1 base from V and 0 bases from J; junction bases left unmatched: 8. The chain's CDR3 is CASSLYLAGITSYNEQFF. The CDR3 DNA sequence: TGTGCCAGCAGCTTGTATCTAGCGGGAATAACCTCCTACAATGAGCAGTTCTTC. The whole variable domain, remainder taken from reference TRBV5-5 and TRBJ2-1, is DAGVTQSPTHLIKTRGQQVTLRCSPISGHKSVSWYQQVLGQGPQFIFQYYEKEERGRGNFPDRFSARQFPNYSSELNVNALLLGDSALYLCASSLYLAGITSYNEQFFGPGTRLTVL.

The genes are TRBV9 and TRBJ1-4; D gene ambiguous. This CDR3 contains 14 residues. From germline, CDR1 is SGDLS and CDR2 YYNGEE. The V end lost 0 bases, the J end lost 5 bases, and 8 bases lay between the germline ends. The CDR3 DNA sequence: TGTGCCAGCAGCGTAGAGGCACGAAATGAAAAACTGTTTTTT. Its protein is CASSVEARNEKLFF.

This chain connects TRBV27 to TRBJ1-5; D unresolved. This CDR3 region has 15 residues. Germline loops: CDR1 MNHEY, CDR2 SMNVEV (reference sequence). Trimming removed 5 bases at V and 1 base at J, with 12 bases between. The CDR3 here is CASSPALRSNQPQHF. The CDR3 nucleotides read TGTGCCAGCAGTCCCGCTCTGCGGAGCAATCAGCCCCAGCATTTT.

The genes are TRBV5-1 and TRBJ1-4; tentative D call: TRBD1 (5 bases). The CDR3 has 16 amino acids. Trimming took 2 bases from V and 4 from J, leaving 15 bases between them. The germline gives CDR1 SGHRS, CDR2 YFSETQ. CDR3 bases: TGCGCCAGCAGCTTAGGGCAGGGTTACGGTAATGAAAAACTGTTTTTT. Its translation: CASSLGQGYGNEKLFF. Drawing the rest from reference TRBV5-1 and TRBJ1-4, the complete variable domain is KAGVTQTPRYLIKTRGQQVTLSCSPISGHRSVSWYQQTPGQGLQFLFEYFSETQRNKGNFPGRFSGRQFSNSRSEMNVSTLELGDSALYLCASSLGQGYGNEKLFFGSGTQLSVL.

The V gene is TRBV10-3, the J gene TRBJ1-2; D may be TRBD1 (5 bases). Germline CDR1 ENHRY, CDR2 SYGVKD. The CDR3 is made up of 16 amino acids. Trimming left V 0 bases short and J 7 bases short, with 18 bases between. The DNA for the CDR3 is TGTGCCATCAGTGAGTCCGCAACAGGAGGGTTGGGTGGCTACACCTTC. It yields the protein CAISESATGGLGGYTF.

The chain employs TRBV27 and TRBJ2-7, with D perhaps matching TRBD1 (6 bases). This CDR3 region has 14 residues. Trimming took off 5 bases at V and 3 bases at J, with 14 bases between the two ends. Germline CDR1 reads MNHEY; CDR2 reads SMNVEV (reference sequence). The CDR3 sequence: CASSPTGSNYEQYF. The CDR3 nucleotides are TGTGCCAGCAGTCCGACAGGCTCCAACTACGAGCAGTACTTC.